This T cell receptor beta chain comes out of a study of cytomegalovirus exposure and HLA in healthy donors (TCRdb year 2017). For the wider study: According to an earlier analysis of 587 of the donors, about 170 million T cells yielded over 90 million unique TCR beta sequences and approximately 280 Gb of sequence data. About 280 gigabases of sequencing data and 80 million or so unique TCR sequences were included in an early release covering 550 to 800 HLA-typed donors. Of the roughly 430 genotyped donors, about 80% fell in the genetic ancestry cluster associated with self-reported Caucasian donors. The aim of the study was to test whether cataloging public T cell receptors could identify signatures of past pathogen exposure. Using immunosequencing, the study profiled T cell repertoires from approximately 700 subjects and related those repertoires to cytomegalovirus serostatus. A separate validation cohort of 100 to 150 different subjects was used in addition to the roughly 700-subject first cohort. To predict cytomegalovirus infection status, the study combined high-throughput TCR immunosequencing, statistical association of individual TCRs with disease status, and machine learning. A later analysis re-analyzed previously published TCR beta repertoires from 666 donors and added high-resolution HLA genotyping to study TCR occurrence patterns. Rather than drawing on any new phenotypic data, the later analysis identified candidate immune exposures from TCR beta sequences and the way those sequences occurred across donors. An earlier analysis of around 540 of the donors applied high-throughput TCR beta sequencing to assess whether each TCR beta V gene segment acted as functional or pseudogenic. Donor age, sex, ethnicity and CMV serostatus were compiled together with the repertoire data. Genome-wide SNP genotypes for about 55% of the roughly 670 donors were used in a later genetic analysis, which treated that subset as a discovery cohort. Every repertoire in the discovery cohort had been generated on one and the same sequencing platform. Both class I and class II loci were covered by HLA typing, at four-digit resolution. Typing coverage varied by locus: about 629-630 donors for A, B, C, DRB1 and DQB1; roughly 560 for DQA1; more than 600 for DPA1; approximately 470 for DPB1. Roughly 5 DR-DQ haplotypes were handled as single units for association and clustering because linkage in the cohort was strong. Among about 370 genotyped donors of the cohort, an average of roughly 230,000 unique TCR beta nucleotide sequences was sequenced per donor, of which 15% to 20% were non-productive.

The cohort was made up of hundreds of healthy bone marrow donors. At the time of sampling, all cohort members were nominally healthy, though unrecorded immune exposures were likely present. The donor tested CMV seropositive and was one of the 289 seropositive cohort members. A peripheral blood sample was provided by each donor, and peripheral blood mononuclear cells were used for TCR beta sequencing. The Qiagen DNeasy Blood Extraction Kit was used to extract genomic DNA from the blood cell samples. Library prep was done by the immunoSEQ multiplex PCR assay. The multiplex PCR relied on a mix of 60 forward primers for TCR Vbeta segments and 13 reverse primers for TCR Jbeta segments. The CDR3 region of rearranged TCR beta genes was amplified from genomic DNA by a multiplex PCR assay. The Illumina HiSeq System was used to sequence the amplified TCR beta libraries as 87-base-pair reads. The published analysis was carried out like this. Across the 666 repertoires, a later analysis counted 80 million or so unique TCR beta chains, roughly 11 million of which were shared by at least two donors. To remove PCR and sequencing errors, raw reads were error-corrected and collapsed into unique sequences using a nearest-neighbor algorithm that merged closely related sequences. Alignment of CDR3 sequences to IMGT reference sequences was used to assign V, D and J gene segments. For a sequence to be retained, a match of at least six nucleotides was required to both a V gene segment and a J gene segment. Rearrangements were classified as productive when the CDR3 lacked stop codons and remained in frame with V and J, and all other rearrangements were classified as non-productive. CDR3 was defined by IMGT convention, running from the second conserved V-encoded cysteine to the conserved J-encoded phenylalanine. The earlier analysis of 450 to 750 of the donors excluded any sequence lacking an unambiguous match to a single V gene segment. An earlier analysis of around 600 of the donors classified V segments as functional when productive rearrangements were above 56.7% and as segregating when the standard deviation between donors was above 5%. A statistical classification framework was built for diagnosing cytomegalovirus status from the catalog of TCR beta chain sequences. A later analysis assigned V and J genes by comparing TCR nucleotide sequences with IMGT/GENE-DB human TR gene sequences. A later analysis assigned CDR3 sequences and most-parsimonious VDJ recombination scenarios with the TCRdist pipeline. In a later analysis, each TCR beta chain was defined by its CDR3 amino acid sequence together with its V-gene family, and reads without a unique V-gene family were excluded. A later analysis removed 500 to 650 highly shared, low-generation-probability nucleotide sequences to deal with suspected cross-contamination and a sequencing artifact. In a later analysis, a clonal expansion index was calculated for each public chain from normalized within-repertoire ranks of inferred template counts. In a later analysis, generation probabilities were computed using a VDJ recombination model fitted to out-of-frame rearrangements, and the results were checked against IGoR. In a later analysis, hypergeometric tests were used to score TCR-TCR, TCR-HLA and TCR-CMV co-occurrence, with a repertoire-size bias correction applied to TCR pairs. A later analysis estimated false discovery rates by permuting HLA or CMV assignments 20 times. In a later analysis, co-occurring TCRs were grouped using DBSCAN, with TCRdist sequence similarity added in when clustering inside HLA-allele-positive subsets. Co-occurrence clustering excluded repertoires with fewer than 30,000 or more than 120,000 public chains, plus five with anomalous nucleotide sharing. Sourced from immuneACCESS, this table was stored by TCRdb with only in-frame sequences that have V and J called. A share of the clones is absent; for the studies checked, an unresolved V gene accounts for under half, and the remainder has no known explanation. From that table come the V and J calls and clone size; the DNA was used to work out D and trimming. The record for this sample contains 50,000 to 60,000 clones. The ten largest clones add up to approximately 10% of the sample.

Notes on this clone: Its antigen has not been determined.

The CDR3 holds 16 amino acids from the cysteine to the phenylalanine. The CDR3 DNA has 48 bases and is translated from base 1. CDR1 and CDR2 were assigned from the germline V gene as KGHSH and LQKENI. V is pruned by 0 bases and J by 1 base, leaving 2 bases of the junction without a gene match. Beyond this particular receptor, the publication reports: A cluster of highly shared sequence variants was judged likely to represent a technical artifact of the sequencing pipeline. In a later analysis, over 15,000 TCR beta sequences were associated with specific HLA alleles at a false discovery rate of 0.05. Most TCR sequences were observed very rarely across donors, whereas some public TCRs were present in many individuals. A later genetic analysis reported fewer N-insertions in productive TCRs among donors in an Asian-associated ancestry cluster than the approximately 670-donor mean. In a later genetic analysis, a missense DCLRE1C variant was associated with V-gene and J-gene trimming of TCR beta chains, and the association was replicated in an independent cohort. In the study, 150 to 200 TCR beta chains were listed as associated with cytomegalovirus. A further reported finding was that TCR beta sequences accurately predicted the HLA-A and HLA-B alleles for most subjects in the first cohort. Linkage disequilibrium might explain the correlated functional status among segregating V segments, but an unknown experimental factor could not be ruled out. According to a later analysis, most CMV-associated TCR beta chains appeared to be HLA-restricted, and the HLA associations seemed to be driven largely by CMV exposure. Because HLA typing was unavailable for some donors at each locus, only the typed subset was used in association tests. In a later analysis, HLA-associated TCR beta chains showed more clonal expansion and lower generation probabilities than non-associated chains that were equally common. According to a later analysis, parvovirus B19, influenza, CMV and Epstein-Barr virus appeared linked to several top co-occurrence clusters. In a later analysis, TCR association rates were found to vary across HLA loci, with the most associated TCRs seen for DRB1 alleles and the fewest for HLA-C alleles. The authors suggested that the approach could potentially be extended to other disease states and immunological phenotypes. The presence/absence analyses assumed that sequencing depth was roughly uniform across donors, and that assumption may not be true. In an earlier analysis of some 500 of the donors, most TCR beta V segments were observed in productive rearrangements about 87% or about 30% of the time, broadly matching IMGT annotations. When HLA alleles, especially DR and DQ, strongly co-occurred, attributing TCR associations to individual alleles was difficult. In both the original and validation cohorts, the classifier was reported to diagnose cytomegalovirus status with high specificity and sensitivity. Because counts were too low, about 18 rarely observed V segments, including chromosome 9 orphons, were excluded from the earlier analysis of roughly 580 of the donors. Three of the identified cytomegalovirus-associated TCR beta chains were confirmed in vitro to be specific for cytomegalovirus antigens. Immune exposure information for the cohort was limited to CMV serostatus. In this cohort, only TCR beta chains were sequenced, and detectable features were limited by the absence of alpha or paired-chain data. Some IMGT-functional V segments, including TRBV6-2 and TRBV6-3, could not be distinguished by the 87-base-pair reads and were therefore excluded.

This chain is built from TRBV18 and TRBJ2-5; 10 bases in between match TRBD2. Sequencing was performed on PBMCs. This receptor was obtained from a woman aged 45-60 years in good health and CMV-seropositive. CDR3 sequence: CASSPPLAGVQETQYF. At the DNA level, the sequence is TGTGCCAGCTCACCACCCCTAGCGGGAGTCCAAGAGACCCAGTACTTC. This CDR3, with the reference TRBV18 and TRBJ2-5 proteins standing in past its ends, gives the full variable domain NAGVMQNPRHLVRRRGQEARLRCSPMKGHSHVYWYRQLPEEGLKFMVYLQKENIIDESGMPKERFSAEFPKEGPSILRIQQVVRGDSAAYFCASSPPLAGVQETQYFGPGTRLLVL.